The clone carrying this T cell receptor (beta chain) was seen only a few times. Its antigen remains unidentified. Then a second PCR, running about 6 to 11 cycles, was carried out with a sample-barcoded 5' primer and a J-beta primer mix. TCRdb fed the 5' RACE reads into MiXCR, producing one record per CDR3 protein. The sample holds roughly 2 million distinct CDR3 sequences, roughly 50% seen once. This record comes from a study of blood T cells in healthy people across ages. Study-wide findings and caveats: The unsorted PBMCs prevented any conclusive comparison of naive versus antigen-experienced cells.

Germline lookup yields CDR1 SGHRS and CDR2 YFSETQ. Trimming took off 0 bases at V and 1 base at J, with 20 bases between the two ends. CDR3 size: 20 residues. This sequence was found in a woman between 40 and 50 years old in good health. Source material: blood. The chain recombines TRBV5-1 with TRBJ2-6; D might be TRBD1 or TRBD2, each matching 5 bases. The CDR3 nucleotides are TGCGCCAGCAGCTTGGACCCCTTTCCGGGGCCCGGATCTGGGGCCAACGTCCTGACTTTC. It specifies CASSLDPFPGPGSGANVLTF.